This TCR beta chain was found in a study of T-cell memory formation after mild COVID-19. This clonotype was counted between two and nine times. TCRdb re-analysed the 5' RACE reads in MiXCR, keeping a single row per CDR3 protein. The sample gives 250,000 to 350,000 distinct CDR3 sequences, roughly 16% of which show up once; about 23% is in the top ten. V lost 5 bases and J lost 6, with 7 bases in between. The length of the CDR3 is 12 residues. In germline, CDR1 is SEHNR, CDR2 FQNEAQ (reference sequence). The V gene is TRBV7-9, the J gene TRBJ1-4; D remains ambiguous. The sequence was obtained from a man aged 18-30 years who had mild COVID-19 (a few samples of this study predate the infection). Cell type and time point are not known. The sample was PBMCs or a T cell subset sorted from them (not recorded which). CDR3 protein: CASSAEYEKLFF. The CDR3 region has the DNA TGTGCCAGCAGCGCGGAGTATGAAAAACTGTTTTTT. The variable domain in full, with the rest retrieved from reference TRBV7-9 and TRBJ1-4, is DTGVSQNPRHKITKRGQNVTFRCDPISEHNRLYWYRQTLGQGPEFLTYFQNEAQLEKSRLLSDRFSAERPKGSFSTLEIQRTEQGDSAMYLCASSAEYEKLFFGSGTQLSVL.